This TCR beta chain was observed in a study of blood T cell repertoires in COVID-19 (dated by TCRdb to 2019 to 2021). About the investigation overall: The collaborator samples originated in the United States, Italy and Spain and spanned the acute and convalescent phases of COVID-19. Where available, HLA class I and class II types were obtained from metadata supplied by the sample provider rather than from assay-based typing. The samples were drawn from two sources: the first 160 participants of the ongoing ImmuneRACE study, and some 1,300 subjects contributed by 6 global collaborators. A de-identified subject ID, COVID-19 status, age in years and sex were almost always included in the sample metadata. The repertoires were released in a freely available public database meant as a resource for research on the immune response to SARS-CoV-2. The prospective study material was composed of cDNA or gDNA derived from T cells, B-cell-depleted T cells, or PBMCs. The dataset comprised deeply sampled blood TCRbeta repertoires from subjects exposed to, actively infected with, or recovered from COVID-19.

General conclusions and limits of the study: The amount of clinical and demographic metadata varied by source and participant and was provided uncurated.

CDR3 length: 16 amino acids, cysteine to phenylalanine. Only CDR3 DNA remains: 48 bases, in frame from the first base. V is trimmed back by 4 bases and J by 1 base, and the junction contains 8 bases that no gene match accounts for. Via the germline V gene (reference sequence), CDR1 is MNHEY and CDR2 SMNVEV. Note on this clone: This clone's antigen is unknown. Base qualities are not at hand, and no much larger clone is one base apart.

TCRbeta CDR3 regions were amplified from genomic DNA using the immunoSEQ Assay, a bias-controlled multiplex PCR. On the authors' methods: The number of nucleated cells in each sample was estimated from the amplification of reference gene primers within the assay. To quantify the absolute abundance of each unique TCRbeta CDR3 rearrangement, sequence reads were collapsed and filtered. For each sample, productive Simpson clonality was calculated as the square root of Simpson's diversity index over productive rearrangements. Sourced from immuneACCESS, this table was stored by TCRdb with only in-frame sequences that have V and J called. A share of the clones is absent; for the studies checked, an unresolved V gene accounts for under half, and the remainder has no known explanation. That table furnishes V, J and clone size, whereas the DNA furnished D and trimming. Within this sample are around 160,000 clones, with 85% to 90% of them counted one time only. Of the sample, about 9.3% is held by the ten largest clones.

In Seattle, one collaborating source enrolled patients while the infection was active and tracked those patients longitudinally over the course of disease. Whole blood was collected in K2EDTA tubes by collaborating institutions according to the institutions' own protocols. Collaborator samples were shipped for TCRbeta analysis as frozen whole blood, isolated PBMCs, or DNA extracted from either sample type. Sequencing input: peripheral blood. This clonotype was sampled from a woman in her 70s with COVID-19, enrolled during active disease. The chain uses TRBV27 and TRBJ1-1; 8 of the junction bases match TRBD1. The nucleotides are TGTGCCAGCAGTTCATTATCAGGGGGCGAGAACACTGAAGCTTTCTTT. The resulting protein is CASSSLSGGENTEAFF.